The clone carrying this T cell receptor (beta chain) appeared a single time. The germline CDR1 and CDR2 sequences are SGHNT and YYREEE (reference sequence). Trimming at V came to 5 bases and at J to 0 bases, leaving 6 bases not matched to a gene. This CDR3 has 16 residues. Clones were read by immunoSEQ multiplex PCR, and TCRdb kept only the in-frame ones, dropping some. The top ten clones hold roughly 6% of a sample with 60,000 to 75,000 clones, 85% of them seen once. Sampled blood was obtained at baseline, cycle 4 day 1, and cycle 7 day 1. This record comes from a study of OX40 agonist ivuxolimab in advanced cancers.

The sequenced sample was CD4+ or CD8+ T cells sorted from blood, obtained in a trial of the OX40 agonist ivuxolimab. This TCR came from an adult with an advanced solid tumor such as melanoma, head and neck, liver or kidney cancer. The rearrangement uses TRBV5-4 and TRBJ2-2; 8 bases are shared with TRBD2. CDR3 protein: CASRKMTSANTGELFF. CDR3 nucleotide sequence: TGTGCCAGCAGGAAAATGACTAGCGCGAACACCGGGGAGCTGTTTTTT.